The entry that follows covers one TCR beta chain sequence. Its target is not known. A J-beta primer mix and a sample-barcoded 5' primer were used in a second PCR of roughly 6 to 11 cycles. Via MiXCR, TCRdb re-called the 5' RACE reads, giving one row per CDR3 protein. This sample has some 1.5 million distinct CDR3 sequences, with under 30% found just once. Sample donors were healthy Caucasian individuals that came from Russia, aged roughly 6 to 100. The sample originates from a study of blood T cells in healthy people across ages. Study observations and caveats: Long-lived donors had more naive CD4+ cells and higher diversity than aged donors.

After removal of 8 bases from V and 11 bases from J, the junction contained 15 bases not matched to a gene. The CDR3 spans 14 residues. The TCR was taken from a woman aged 25 to 45 in good health. The V call is TRBV12-3 or TRBV12-4, the J call TRBJ2-5; 9 bases align to TRBD2. Sequencing was done on a sample of blood. The CDR3 DNA reads TGTGCCAGCGCGGGGCTAGCGGGACCATTTGGGCAGTACTTC. It specifies CASAGLAGPFGQYF.